This T cell receptor (beta chain) was captured by sequencing in a study of blood T cell repertoires in COVID-19. As for the study in general: Specimens from acute and convalescent COVID-19 originated in the United States, Italy and Spain. PBMCs, B-cell-depleted T cells, or T cells provided the cDNA or gDNA that made up the material.

In the source study's methods: The authors estimated nucleated cell counts from reference gene primer amplification. The data were produced by immunoSEQ multiplex PCR, yet TCRdb's version contains in-frame clones alone and is incomplete. V and J calls plus clone size are reproduced from that table; the DNA served to infer D and trimming. The sample records 310,000 or so clones, more than 70% being singletons. Germline CDR1 reads MGHRA; CDR2 reads YSYEKL. The CDR3 has 18 residues. V lost 1 base and J 4 bases, leaving 20 bases between the germline ends. Sequences were obtained from peripheral blood. The TCR was taken from a woman aged 45-60 years with acute or convalescent COVID-19. This chain joins TRBV4-1 and TRBJ1-3; D not certain. The CDR3 DNA reads TGCGCCAGCAGCCAAGTGCTCAGCCGGCAGGTGAGCGGAAACACCATATATTTT. It codes for CASSQVLSRQVSGNTIYF.